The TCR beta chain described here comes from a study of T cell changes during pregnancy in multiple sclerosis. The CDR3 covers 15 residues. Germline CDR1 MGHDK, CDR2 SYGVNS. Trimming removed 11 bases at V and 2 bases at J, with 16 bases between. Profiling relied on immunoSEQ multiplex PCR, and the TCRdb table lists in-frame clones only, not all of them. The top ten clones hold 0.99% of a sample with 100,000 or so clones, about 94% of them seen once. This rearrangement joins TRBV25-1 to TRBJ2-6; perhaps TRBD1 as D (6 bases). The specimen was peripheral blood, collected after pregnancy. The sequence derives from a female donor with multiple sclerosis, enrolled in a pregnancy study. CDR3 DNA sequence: TGTGCCGCTAGGACAACAGGGCCTGGGGCCAACGTCCTGACTTTC. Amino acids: CAARTTGPGANVLTF.